The 10 T cell receptor beta chains reported below all come from one sample, sequenced in a study of blood T cells in healthy people across ages. Next came a second PCR, run for about 7 to 11 cycles, which used a sample-barcoded 5' primer along with a J-beta primer mix. TCRdb fed the 5' RACE reads into MiXCR, producing one record per CDR3 protein. The sample has 1.4 million or so distinct CDR3 sequences, about 45% seen once. Sample: blood. All receptors derive from a young woman in good health.

Points on this clonotype: Compared with germline, one end of the junction differs, possibly owing to a read error. The V and J genes are TRBV11-2 and TRBJ2-7; 8 bases agree with TRBD2. The length of the CDR3 is 15 residues. CDR1 SGHAT and CDR2 FQNNGV come from the germline V gene. The CDR3 here is CTSSLSERGTFEQYF. As DNA, the CDR3 is TGTACCAGCAGCCTTAGCGAGCGGGGGACCTTCGAGCAGTACTTC. Together with reference TRBV11-2 and TRBJ2-7, the CDR3 gives the full variable domain: EAGVAQSPRYKIIEKRQSVAFWCNPISGHATLYWYQQILGQGPKLLIQFQNNGVVDDSQLPKDRFSAERLKGVDSTLKIQPAKLEDSAVYLCTSSLSERGTFEQYFGPGTRLTVT.

This clonotype has a handful of counts. The chain combines TRBV20-1 with TRBJ1-2, with D hard to call. This CDR3 has 14 residues. The germline V gene encodes CDR1 DFQATT and CDR2 SNEGSKA (reference sequence). Deletions cut 0 bases from V and 4 bases from J, with 12 bases between. The DNA for the CDR3 is TGCAGTGCTAGAGATCCCGGCGGGCCCTATGGCTACACCTTC. Translating it yields CSARDPGGPYGYTF.

This sequence joins TRBV20-1 and TRBJ2-1; D is possibly TRBD2 (6 bases). V shed 3 bases and J shed 13 bases, with 10 bases lying between them. Germline V CDR1 and CDR2: DFQATT, SNEGSKA (reference sequence). The CDR3 loop spans 10 amino acids. The CDR3 nucleotides read TGCAGTGCTAGGGGGAGGTCCCAGTTCTTC. The encoded protein is CSARGRSQFF.

About this clonotype itself: One end of the junction does not line up with germline, which may come from a read error. This chain connects TRBV9 to TRBJ2-5; D gene unclear. CDR3 size: 14 residues. Germline CDR1 and CDR2: SGDLS and YYNGEE. CDR3 DNA: TGTGCCAGCAGCGTAGGGGGAACCCAAGAGGCCCAGTACTTC. Residues: CASSVGGTQEAQYF.

The genes are TRBV7-9 and TRBJ2-1; 7 nucleotides match TRBD2. The CDR3 has 14 amino acids. Germline loops: CDR1 SEHNR, CDR2 FQNEAQ (reference sequence). V was clipped by 6 bases and J by 8 bases; unmatched bases: 10. The CDR3 protein is CASSLGGVWDEQFF. The DNA of the CDR3 is TGTGCCAGCAGTTTGGGGGGGGTTTGGGATGAGCAGTTCTTC.

The chain employs TRBV27 and TRBJ2-7, with TRBD2 matching over 12 bases. J was trimmed by 5 bases and V by 10 bases; bases with no gene match: 9. CDR1 is MNHEY, CDR2 SMNVEV, per germline (reference sequence). The CDR3 is 14 amino acids. The CDR3 DNA is TGTGCCACCTTATCACTAGCGGGAGGTCACGAGCAGTACTTC. The encoded protein is CATLSLAGGHEQYF.

This clonotype was seen a handful of times. V usage is TRBV12-3 or TRBV12-4 and J usage is TRBJ2-1; D is ambiguous. The CDR3 consists of 13 residues. V was clipped by 2 bases and J by 7 bases, with 9 bases between them. In DNA form, the CDR3 reads TGTGCCAGCAGTTTACATTTGGGGAATGAGCAGTTCTTC. Amino acids: CASSLHLGNEQFF.

V usage is TRBV12-5 and J usage is TRBJ2-3; D remains unclear. CDR3 size: 12 residues. Germline V gives CDR1 LGHNT, CDR2 FRNRAP. V was cut by 1 base and J by 8 bases, with 7 bases left in between. The CDR3 here is CASGLESITQYF. The CDR3 coding sequence is TGTGCTAGTGGTTTGGAGTCCATTACGCAGTATTTT.

This clonotype was seen a single time. The chain is built from TRBV18 and TRBJ2-2, with unresolved D. The CDR3 is 15 residues long. With 0 bases removed from V and 7 bases from J, the gap between germline ends came to 12 bases. From germline, CDR1 is KGHSH and CDR2 LQKENI. The CDR3 DNA sequence: TGTGCCAGCTCACCACCTTGGGTCGAGCGCGGGGAGCTGTTTTTT. Translation: CASSPPWVERGELFF.

The CDR3, as DNA: TGTGCCAGCTCACCTCGACAGAAAGCTAACTATGGCTACACCTTC. It yields the protein CASSPRQKANYGYTF. This chain uses TRBV18 with TRBJ1-2; maybe TRBD1 (5 bases). CDR3 length equals 15 residues. Germline-derived CDR1 and CDR2 are KGHSH and LQKENI. V was pared by 3 bases and J by 0 bases, with 11 bases between.